The 2 T cell receptor beta chains given below trace back to one sample, sequenced in a study of vaccination and CD4 T cells after COVID-19. Sequencing of cultured CD4+ T cell DNA used the Oncomine TCR Beta short-read assay. TCRdb recomputed calls from the PCR reads with MiXCR, one row per CDR3 protein. The sample holds tens of thousands of distinct CDR3 sequences; roughly 38% are singletons and the top ten take roughly 3.5%. The antigens of these receptors remain unknown. Time point in this sample: late sampling 161 to 241 days after vaccination in a few convalescent patients. Treatment: approximately 9-day PBMC culture with coronavirus spike peptide pools or control peptides (ViraFEST assay). The sample here was CD4+ T cells from blood, cultured in vitro, taken about 7 months after SARS-CoV-2 vaccination. The receptors stem from a human donor who had recovered from COVID-19.

Only a few counts were recorded for this clonotype. CDR3 nucleotide sequence: TGTGCCAGTAGTATGAGGAGGGCCTATGGCTCCTATAATTCACCCCTCCACTTT. It codes for CASSMRRAYGSYNSPLHF. The chain carries TRBV19 and TRBJ1-6; D is ambiguous. The CDR3 length is 18 residues. CDR1 LNHDA and CDR2 SQIVND come from the germline V gene (reference sequence). Trimming took off 3 bases at V and 0 bases at J, with 15 bases between the two ends.

The chain has TRBV4-1 and TRBJ2-6, with a weak D call TRBD2 (5 bases). This CDR3 has 16 amino acids. V lost 0 bases and J lost 4, with 10 bases in between. The germline CDR1 and CDR2 sequences are MGHRA and YSYEKL. CDR3 nucleotide sequence: TGCGCCAGCAGCCAAGATCGGGGTACCGGGGCCAACGTCCTGACTTTC. It yields the protein CASSQDRGTGANVLTF.